The entry below gives a single TCR beta chain sequence along with its context. CDR3 length equals 16 residues. The J segment lost 2 bases and the V segment lost 6 bases, leaving 12 bases of the junction unmatched. CDR1 LNHDA and CDR2 SQIVND come from the germline V gene (reference sequence). In terms of age and location, participants ranged from roughly 18 to 90 years and lived in 24 US areas. These data belong to a study of blood T cell repertoires in COVID-19. Study background: Donors in the United States, Italy and Spain gave samples during acute or convalescent COVID-19. T cells, B-cell-depleted T cells, or PBMCs supplied cDNA or gDNA.

Original methodology: Amplifying reference gene primers gave estimates of nucleated cell counts. Sequencing was performed with immunoSEQ multiplex PCR; in TCRdb, only in-frame clones are kept and a portion is missing. V and J calls and clone size are as listed in that table; D and trimming were resolved from the DNA. Of about 300,000 clones in the sample, roughly 85% were seen once. The sequenced sample consisted of PBMCs or T cells enriched from blood (not recorded which). The receptor's source is a woman in her twenties or thirties who had recovered from COVID-19. The chain recombines TRBV19 with TRBJ2-5, with 7 bases fitting TRBD1. The CDR3 loop is CASSRTTGTEQETQYF. In DNA, the CDR3 is TGTGCCAGTAGCCGAACGACCGGGACAGAGCAAGAGACCCAGTACTTC.